Below are 12 T cell receptor beta chains sequenced from a single sample in a study of PD-L1 blockade in urothelial cancer. The assay was immunoSEQ multiplex PCR, and TCRdb's table has in-frame clones only and misses some. The table lists about 56,000 clones, around 84% of them singletons. Sequencing used PBMCs, obtained around atezolizumab (anti-PD-L1) treatment. These receptors all stem from a man aged 45 to 65 with urothelial cancer.

The chain is built from TRBV18 and TRBJ1-2; D remains ambiguous. The CDR3 is made up of 12 amino acids. Germline V gives CDR1 KGHSH, CDR2 LQKENI. The V end lost 3 bases, the J end lost 6 bases, and 8 bases lay between the germline ends. CDR3 in DNA: TGTGCCAGCTCACCCTCACTAAATGGCTACACCTTC. Its translation: CASSPSLNGYTF.

This chain connects TRBV5-6 to TRBJ2-7; D possibly corresponds to TRBD2 (6 bases). The V gene's germline CDR1 is SGHDT and CDR2 YYEEEE. The CDR3 extends over 16 amino acids. Trimming left V 2 bases short and J 0 bases short, with 15 bases between. The CDR3 here is CASSFVRTTSSYEQYF. The CDR3 nucleotides are TGTGCCAGCAGCTTTGTGAGGACTACGAGCTCCTACGAGCAGTACTTC. The whole variable domain, filled in from reference TRBV5-6 and TRBJ2-7, reads DAGVTQSPTHLIKTRGQQVTLRCSPKSGHDTVSWYQQALGQGPQFIFQYYEEEERQRGNFPDRFSGHQFPNYSSELNVNALLLGDSALYLCASSFVRTTSSYEQYFGPGTRLTVT.

This chain joins TRBV7-2 and TRBJ2-7; 10 bases map to TRBD1. The V and J ends lost 4 bases and 3 bases, in that order; junction bases with no gene match: 3. This CDR3 is built from 14 residues. Germline CDR1 and CDR2: SGHTA and FQGNSA. CDR3 sequence: CASSSRDRGYEQYF. The CDR3 bases are TGTGCCAGCAGCTCCCGGGACAGGGGCTACGAGCAGTACTTC.

V usage is TRBV11-3 and J usage is TRBJ2-7, with D perhaps matching TRBD1 (6 bases). CDR3 length: 15 residues. With 0 bases removed from V and 1 base from J, the gap between germline ends came to 10 bases. The germline V gene has CDR1 SGHNT and CDR2 YENEEA. The chain's CDR3 is CASSLEDRPSYEQYF. The CDR3 DNA follows: TGTGCCAGCAGCTTAGAAGACAGGCCTTCCTACGAGCAGTACTTC.

In nucleotides, the CDR3 is TGTGCCAGCAGTTCTCCGACAGGGGTCTATGGCTACACCTTC. This sequence encodes CASSSPTGVYGYTF. The genes are TRBV28 and TRBJ1-2, with 8 positions matching TRBD1. The CDR3 sequence is 14 residues long. Trimming cost V 4 bases and J 4 bases; bases outside gene matches: 5. Germline lookup yields CDR1 MDHEN and CDR2 SYDVKM.

In DNA, the CDR3 is TGCAGCATATCCGGGACTAGCGGGAGCAGGACCGGGGAGCTGTTTTTT. As protein: CSISGTSGSRTGELFF. The chain uses TRBV29-1 and TRBJ2-2, with 14 bases fitting TRBD2. Trimming at V came to 8 bases and at J to 5 bases, leaving 10 bases not matched to a gene. Germline lookup yields CDR1 SQVTM and CDR2 ANQGSEA. The CDR3 extends over 16 amino acids.

The CDR3: CASSLRTNTEAFF. CDR3 in DNA: TGCGCCAGCAGCCTCAGGACTAACACTGAAGCTTTCTTT. The chain uses TRBV5-1 and TRBJ1-1; no clear D gene. This CDR3 comprises 13 residues. From germline, CDR1 is SGHRS and CDR2 YFSETQ. Trimming pared 4 bases from V and 2 bases from J, leaving 9 bases between.

This chain uses TRBV28 with TRBJ2-7, with D possibly TRBD2 on 6 matching bases. The V end was cut by 3 bases, the J end by 4 bases, with 7 bases between. CDR3 size: 12 residues. Germline V gene lookup returns CDR1 MDHEN and CDR2 SYDVKM. The CDR3 region is CASSLSGYEQYF. The CDR3 bases are TGTGCCAGCAGTTTGAGCGGGTACGAGCAGTACTTC.

The chain links TRBV7-8 to TRBJ2-7, with D possibly TRBD1 on 6 matching bases. Germline V gives CDR1 SGHVS, CDR2 FQNEAQ. This CDR3 spans 16 amino acids. V lost 1 base and J 2 bases, leaving 15 bases between the germline ends. The DNA for the CDR3 is TGTGCCAGCAGCTTAGGGTTAGGGACATATCCCTACGAGCAGTACTTC. As protein: CASSLGLGTYPYEQYF.

This chain joins TRBV5-5 and TRBJ2-5; TRBD1 aligns across 10 bases. The CDR3 totals 15 residues. Trimming cost V 2 bases and J 2 bases; bases outside gene matches: 3. Germline assignment: CDR1 SGHKS and CDR2 YYEKEE (reference sequence). The CDR3 region is CASSFPGQGQETQYF. The CDR3 DNA reads TGTGCCAGCAGCTTCCCGGGACAGGGGCAAGAGACCCAGTACTTC.

The chain uses TRBV6-1 and TRBJ2-7; weak D call: TRBD1 (6 bases). Trimming left V 2 bases short and J 4 bases short, with 9 bases between. CDR3 length: 13 amino acids. Germline assignment: CDR1 MNHNS and CDR2 SASEGT. CDR3 sequence: CASSEQGRYEQYF. CDR3 in DNA: TGTGCCAGCAGTGAACAGGGGCGGTACGAGCAGTACTTC.

The V and J genes are TRBV5-1 and TRBJ2-5, with unresolved D. Germline lookup yields CDR1 SGHRS and CDR2 YFSETQ. V gave up 4 bases and J gave up 0 bases, with 7 bases separating them. The length of the CDR3 is 13 residues. The CDR3 DNA is TGCGCCAGCAGCCCCATGTACCAAGAGACCCAGTACTTC. This translates into CASSPMYQETQYF.